This T cell receptor (beta chain) was documented in a study of siplizumab effects on memory and regulatory T cells. General study points: Only a minority of proliferating CD4+ or CD8+ clones had an assignable naive or memory phenotype, with roughly 80-96% lacking one. Assignment to unstimulated subsets succeeded for only a minor fraction of the alloreactive clones. Naive T cells looked more diverse than memory cells, and they looked like major contributors to the alloresponse.

Assays captured 95,000 to 100,000 TCR templates per sample. Produced via immunoSEQ multiplex PCR; TCRdb's table is partial and in-frame only. The sample has roughly 120,000 clones, roughly 94% seen once. The V and J ends lost 0 bases and 3 bases respectively, with 10 bases between them. The CDR3 extends over 15 amino acids. Germline V lookup: CDR1 ENHRY, CDR2 SYGVKD. Remarks on this clone: The antigen remains undetermined.

This sequence joins TRBV10-3 and TRBJ2-3; D may be TRBD2 (6 bases). The TCR originated in a human donor in good health. The sequencing sample was made of non-Treg CD4+ T cells sorted from blood. CDR3 region: CAISESGGGTDTQYF. CDR3 in DNA: TGTGCCATCAGTGAGTCCGGGGGAGGAACAGATACGCAGTATTTT.